These T cell receptor beta chains were read from a single sample in a study of Ad26.COV2.S vaccination and SARS-CoV-2 variants. Method: immunoSEQ multiplex PCR; TCRdb's copy keeps in-frame clones and lacks some. The data contain about 400,000 clones, 83% of them singletons. Material: peripheral blood, obtained in a trial of Ad26.COV2.S vaccine versus placebo. The receptors stem from a person aged 18 to 59 who received the Ad26.COV2.S COVID-19 vaccine or a placebo. The CDR3 runs from the conserved cysteine through the conserved F or W. D genes are given only for firm matches. Size tells how often a clone was seen (once, few, many) or the class of an expanded clone, and some rows leave it out.

J gene,clone size,V gene,D gene,CDR3 DNA,CDR3 protein
TRBJ1-2,.,TRBV5-1,.,TGCGCCAGCAGCCCGGGCTCCTCCCGGGGTTATGGCTACACCTTC,CASSPGSSRGYGYTF
TRBJ2-1,.,TRBV9,TRBD2,TGTGCCAGCAGCCCGGGGGGAGCGGTCTCCTACAATGAGCAGTTCTTC,CASSPGGAVSYNEQFF
TRBJ1-5,.,TRBV19,.,TGTGCCAGTCGACAGGTGGATTATAGCAATCAGCCCCAGCATTTT,CASRQVDYSNQPQHF
TRBJ1-2,.,TRBV13,.,TGTGCCAGCAGCTTAGCGGGGAGCTATGGCTACACCTTC,CASSLAGSYGYTF
TRBJ1-3,.,TRBV7-6,.,TGTGCCAGCAGCGATGGGAAATTTGGAAACACCATATATTTT,CASSDGKFGNTIYF
TRBJ1-4,.,TRBV7-9,.,TGTGCCAGCAGCTTATTCGCAACTAATGAAAAACTGTTTTTT,CASSLFATNEKLFF
TRBJ1-1,.,TRBV6-5,TRBD1,TGTGCCAGCAGAAGGGACAGGGGGTTGAACACTGAAGCTTTCTTT,CASRRDRGLNTEAFF
TRBJ2-1,.,TRBV15,.,TGTGCCACCAGCAGAGATCGGGGGTACGAGCAGTTCTTC,CATSRDRGYEQFF
TRBJ2-7,.,TRBV11-2,.,TGTGCCAGCAGCCCGAGAGGACAGCTGGGGGCCTCCGAGCAGTACTTC,CASSPRGQLGASEQYF
TRBJ2-7,.,TRBV4-1,.,TGCGCCAGCAGCCAAGATATGAGGGGATGGTCCTACGAGCAGTACTTC,CASSQDMRGWSYEQYF
TRBJ2-7,.,TRBV11-2,.,TGTGCCAGCAGCGGCAGACAGCAGTACTTC,CASSGRQQYF
TRBJ1-1,.,TRBV7-2,.,TGTGCCAGCAGCTTAGGGTACTCGAACACTGAAGCTTTCTTT,CASSLGYSNTEAFF
TRBJ2-5,.,TRBV19,.,TGTGCCAGTACCGCGCTGGGCTCCGGGGACCAGTACTTC,CASTALGSGDQYF
TRBJ1-2,.,TRBV14,.,TGTGCCAGCAGCCAAGGCCTAGCAGGGCCCTATGGCTACACCTTC,CASSQGLAGPYGYTF
TRBJ1-1,once,TRBV18,.,TGTGCCAGCTCACCGGGACACCCGGGAACTGAAGCTTTCTTT,CASSPGHPGTEAFF
TRBJ2-5,.,TRBV5-1,TRBD1,TGCGCCAGCAGCCACGGGACAGTGCTGATGGAGACCCAGTACTTC,CASSHGTVLMETQYF
TRBJ2-3,once,TRBV11-3,.,TGTGCCAGCAGCTTAAGGTCTGGGTCGACAGATACGCAGTATTTT,CASSLRSGSTDTQYF
TRBJ1-3,.,TRBV9,.,TGTGCCAGCAGCGGGGGTATAGGAAACACCATATATTTT,CASSGGIGNTIYF
TRBJ1-4,.,TRBV6-5,.,TGTGCCAGCAGGGTTACAACTAATGAAAAACTGTTTTTT,CASRVTTNEKLFF
TRBJ2-5,.,TRBV20-1,.,TGCAGTGCTAGTCAGTCTTTATTGGAGACCCAGTACTTC,CSASQSLLETQYF
TRBJ2-3,.,TRBV3-1/TRBV3-2,TRBD2,TGTGCCAGCAGCCAAGAATCTAGCGGGGTTAGCACAGATACGCAGTATTTT,CASSQESSGVSTDTQYF
TRBJ2-1,.,TRBV7-9,.,TGTGCCAGCAGCTTAGTGGTTGACTGGTACAATGAGCAGTTCTTC,CASSLVVDWYNEQFF
TRBJ1-5,.,TRBV7-2,.,TGTGCCAGCAGCTTAGATTCCTTGGCCAGCTATAGCAATCAGCCCCAGCATTTT,CASSLDSLASYSNQPQHF
TRBJ1-2,.,TRBV12-3/TRBV12-4,TRBD1,TGTGCCAGCAGTTTAAAGGGGGCCTATGGCTACACCTTC,CASSLKGAYGYTF
TRBJ2-1,.,TRBV7-3,.,TGTGCCAGCAGCCCGCAGGGCGCTCGCAATGAGCAGTTCTTC,CASSPQGARNEQFF
TRBJ1-1,.,TRBV2,TRBD1,TGTGCCAGCAGTGGGGGGGACAGGGGCGACCGTACTGAAGCTTTCTTT,CASSGGDRGDRTEAFF
TRBJ1-1,.,TRBV4-3,.,TGCGCCAGCAGCAGGGGCCTCAACGGGGAGAACACTGAAGCTTTCTTT,CASSRGLNGENTEAFF
TRBJ2-1,once,TRBV2,.,TGTGCCAGCAGTGACACCGGCAGCTCCTACAATGAGCAGTTCTTC,CASSDTGSSYNEQFF
TRBJ1-2,.,TRBV11-2,.,TGTGCCAGCAGCGTCAATACCTATGGCTACACCTTC,CASSVNTYGYTF
TRBJ2-7,few,TRBV9,TRBD2,TGTGCCAGCAAAGTAAGCGGGAGGGCAAACTTC,CASKVSGRANF
TRBJ1-5,.,TRBV12-5,.,TGTGCTAGTGGTTTAAACCATCAGCCCCAGCATTTT,CASGLNHQPQHF
TRBJ1-1,.,TRBV6-6,TRBD1,TGTGCCAGCAGTCCTTCCCGGGACAGGGGGCTTGAAGCTTTCTTT,CASSPSRDRGLEAFF
TRBJ1-4,.,TRBV4-3,.,TGCGCCAGCAGCCAAGTCCCAGCCGCGACCCTGGCTGAAAAACTGTTTTTT,CASSQVPAATLAEKLFF
TRBJ1-2,.,TRBV7-9,TRBD1,TGTGCCAGCAGGACACGGGATTTGGGAACCGGGACAGGAAGAAATGACTACACCTTC,CASRTRDLGTGTGRNDYTF
TRBJ2-7,.,TRBV7-2,.,TGTGCCAGCAGCTTAGCAGGGGACTACGAGCAGTACTTC,CASSLAGDYEQYF
TRBJ1-1,.,TRBV7-3,.,TGTGCCAGCAGCTTAATCGGTTTCGGGCTTGCTGAAGCTTTCTTT,CASSLIGFGLAEAFF
TRBJ2-3,.,TRBV7-3,TRBD1,TGTGCCAGCAGCTCGGACAGGTCCACAGATACGCAGTATTTT,CASSSDRSTDTQYF
TRBJ2-1,.,TRBV5-1,.,TGCGCCAGCAGCGAGGGCGGTGAGCAGTTCTTC,CASSEGGEQFF
TRBJ2-1,once,TRBV24-1,TRBD1,TGTGCCACCAGTGACCCCGGGACAGGGCAGTACAATGAGCAGTTCTTC,CATSDPGTGQYNEQFF
TRBJ2-7,.,TRBV5-6,.,TGTGCCAGCAGCTTGGGGGGCCAGGGCTCCTACGAGCAGTACTTC,CASSLGGQGSYEQYF
TRBJ2-2,.,TRBV7-8,.,TGTGCCAGCAGCTTAGCTTCTGGGAACACCGGGGAGCTGTTTTTT,CASSLASGNTGELFF